A selection of T cell receptor beta chains follows, all from one sample in a study of cytomegalovirus exposure and HLA in healthy donors. Sequencing was performed with immunoSEQ multiplex PCR; in TCRdb, only in-frame clones are kept and a portion is missing. This table holds some 110,000 clones, roughly 74% found once. Source material: PBMCs. These receptor sequences come from a woman aged 45-60 years in good health and CMV-seropositive. Both conserved end residues are part of each CDR3. The D gene is left open where the match is weak. For some rows the clone size is stated as once, few or many, or as a class when expanded; others skip it.

CDR3nt: TGTGCCACTCACGCCGGGACAGGGGTTTATCAGCCCCAGCATTTT; CDR3aa: CATHAGTGVYQPQHF; j_gene: TRBJ1-5; d_gene: TRBD1; abundance: -; v_gene: TRBV10-3
CDR3nt: TGCGCCAGCAGCGGCGGGACAGACGGGGAATCCCTCTACGAGCAGTACTTC; CDR3aa: CASSGGTDGESLYEQYF; j_gene: TRBJ2-7; d_gene: -; abundance: -; v_gene: TRBV5-1
CDR3nt: TGCGCCAGCAGCTTGGAGTCAGGGGGAACCTACGAGCAGTACTTC; CDR3aa: CASSLESGGTYEQYF; j_gene: TRBJ2-7; d_gene: TRBD1; abundance: -; v_gene: TRBV5-1
CDR3nt: TGTGCCAGCAGTGATGGTAGTCCGCGCACAGATACGCAGTATTTT; CDR3aa: CASSDGSPRTDTQYF; j_gene: TRBJ2-3; d_gene: -; abundance: -; v_gene: TRBV7-9
CDR3nt: TGTGCCAGCAGCTTGTGGACAGACTATGGCTACACCTTC; CDR3aa: CASSLWTDYGYTF; j_gene: TRBJ1-2; d_gene: -; abundance: -; v_gene: TRBV5-8
CDR3nt: TGTGCCAGCAACCCTAGCGGGGGGACGGAGACCCAGTACTTC; CDR3aa: CASNPSGGTETQYF; j_gene: TRBJ2-5; d_gene: TRBD2; abundance: -; v_gene: TRBV7-9
CDR3nt: TGTGCCAGCAGTTATTACTCTGGAAACACCATATATTTT; CDR3aa: CASSYYSGNTIYF; j_gene: TRBJ1-3; d_gene: -; abundance: -; v_gene: TRBV2
CDR3nt: TGCGCCAGCAGCGGACAGGGCGGTACTGAAGCTTTCTTT; CDR3aa: CASSGQGGTEAFF; j_gene: TRBJ1-1; d_gene: TRBD1; abundance: many; v_gene: TRBV5-1
CDR3nt: TGTGCCAGCTCCCCCGGGGATGGGGCCAACGTCCTGACTTTC; CDR3aa: CASSPGDGANVLTF; j_gene: TRBJ2-6; d_gene: -; abundance: once; v_gene: TRBV19
CDR3nt: TGTGCCTGGAGTGTCGGGGGGGATGAGCAGTTCTTC; CDR3aa: CAWSVGGDEQFF; j_gene: TRBJ2-1; d_gene: TRBD2; abundance: -; v_gene: TRBV30
CDR3nt: TGTGCCAGCAGCCCGGACAGGGGATATAATTCACCCCTCCACTTT; CDR3aa: CASSPDRGYNSPLHF; j_gene: TRBJ1-6; d_gene: TRBD1; abundance: -; v_gene: TRBV7-8
CDR3nt: TGCAGCGTTGTCTTAGGAGGAGAGACCCAGTACTTC; CDR3aa: CSVVLGGETQYF; j_gene: TRBJ2-5; d_gene: -; abundance: -; v_gene: TRBV29-1
CDR3nt: TGTGCCAGCAGCTCATCGGGGGACGGCTACACCTTC; CDR3aa: CASSSSGDGYTF; j_gene: TRBJ1-2; d_gene: -; abundance: once; v_gene: TRBV6-6
CDR3nt: TGTGCCAGCAGCGCCATAGTGACAGGGTTCGATGAGCAGTTCTTC; CDR3aa: CASSAIVTGFDEQFF; j_gene: TRBJ2-1; d_gene: TRBD1; abundance: -; v_gene: TRBV9
CDR3nt: TGTGCCAGCAGGGGACTAATTCGGAGGGAGCTGTTTTTT; CDR3aa: CASRGLIRRELFF; j_gene: TRBJ2-2; d_gene: TRBD2; abundance: -; v_gene: TRBV6-1